This TCR beta chain was observed in a study of blood T cell repertoires in COVID-19. Background on the study: Acute and convalescent COVID-19 samples came from the United States, Italy and Spain. PBMCs, B-cell-depleted T cells, or T cells were the source of the cDNA or gDNA that made up the material.

V was clipped by 1 base and J by 3 bases; unmatched bases: 12. Looked up from germline, CDR1 is SGHRS and CDR2 is YFSETQ. This CDR3 is 17 amino acids long. Per the study methods: Reference gene primer amplification in the assay estimated nucleated cell counts. Assay: immunoSEQ multiplex PCR; the TCRdb copy retains only in-frame clones and omits some. V, J and clone size are taken as reported in that table, and D and trimming were inferred from the DNA itself. Among approximately 93,000 clones listed, 70% to 90% were seen once. J is TRBJ2-7 and V is TRBV5-1; 8 bases agree with TRBD1. Input material: peripheral blood. The TCR sequence derives from a man aged 55 to 70 with acute or convalescent COVID-19. Here the CDR3 reads CASSLSAGGARSYEQYF. The CDR3, as DNA: TGCGCCAGCAGCTTGTCGGCAGGGGGCGCGAGGAGCTACGAGCAGTACTTC. Full variable domain (rest looked up from reference TRBV5-1 and TRBJ2-7): KAGVTQTPRYLIKTRGQQVTLSCSPISGHRSVSWYQQTPGQGLQFLFEYFSETQRNKGNFPGRFSGRQFSNSRSEMNVSTLELGDSALYLCASSLSAGGARSYEQYFGPGTRLTVT.